The clone carrying this T cell receptor beta chain has more than one count but fewer than ten. The sample is drawn from a study of cytomegalovirus exposure and HLA in healthy donors. The CDR3 length is 13 residues. The V gene's germline CDR1 is SEHNR and CDR2 FQNEAQ (reference sequence). Trimming took 5 bases from V and 3 from J; bases not matched to a gene: 3. PCR amplification relied on 60 Vbeta primers (plus 13 Jbeta primers). TCRdb's copy holds only in-frame clones and misses some; the assay was immunoSEQ multiplex PCR. The table has roughly 110,000 clones, 79% seen once. The specimen was PBMCs. The TCR comes from a woman under 30 in good health and CMV-seropositive. The chain links TRBV7-9 to TRBJ1-2, with 7 bases aligning to TRBD1. CDR3 in amino acids: CASSRTGYYGYTF. DNA for the CDR3: TGTGCCAGCAGCAGGACAGGCTACTATGGCTACACCTTC.